The text below deals with one T cell receptor beta chain. Its antigen is currently unknown. This entry belongs to a study of blood T cells in healthy people across ages. Study results and caveats: Significant beta diversity loss was already apparent by age approximately 42, declining roughly linearly.

Researchers collected 7.5 to 10 milliliters of peripheral blood from every single donor. For the second PCR, which ran for about 6 to 11 cycles, a sample-barcoded 5' primer and a J-beta primer mix were used. All cDNA molecules were each tagged by a template-switch adaptor with 12 random nucleotides. No fewer than 3 million CDR3-containing paired-end reads came from each sample. MiXCR, applied by TCRdb to the 5' RACE reads, yields one record per CDR3 protein. The table lists approximately 1,700,000 distinct CDR3 sequences, 30% to 40% of them singletons. Sequencing was carried out using blood. The receptor was isolated from a human donor in good health.

The CDR3 protein is CASSLENNEQFF. Here the CDR3 DNA reads TGCGCCAGCAGCCTCGAGAACAATGAGCAGTTCTTC. This chain uses TRBV4-3 with TRBJ2-1; the D is unclear. V shed 4 bases and J shed 5 bases, with 6 bases lying between them. The CDR3 sequence is 12 residues long. The V gene's germline CDR1 is LGHNA and CDR2 YSLEER.